This T cell receptor beta chain was recorded in a study of T cell changes during pregnancy in multiple sclerosis. This CDR3 has 14 amino acids. V dropped 5 bases and J dropped 4 bases, with 14 bases sitting between them. Germline CDR1 reads SGHAT; CDR2 reads FQDESV (reference sequence). Some clones are missing from TCRdb's copy, which holds only in-frame ones; the method was immunoSEQ multiplex PCR. The table has 50,000 to 65,000 clones, roughly 90% seen once; the top ten hold around 3.3%. The rearrangement links TRBV11-1 to TRBJ1-2; unclear D gene. The sequence derives from a female donor with multiple sclerosis, enrolled in a pregnancy study. The sample in question was CD8+ T cells from peripheral blood mononuclear cells, obtained before pregnancy. Here the CDR3 reads CASSPTVATYGYTF. Written as DNA, the CDR3 is TGTGCCAGCAGCCCAACAGTGGCGACCTATGGCTACACCTTC.